The 21 T cell receptor beta chains given below trace back to one sample, sequenced in a study of radiotherapy plus CTLA-4 blockade in lung cancer. Clones were read by immunoSEQ multiplex PCR, and TCRdb kept only the in-frame ones, dropping some. The sample carries approximately 60,000 clones, 60% to 85% recorded once. This sample comprised peripheral blood, obtained from a patient treated with radiotherapy plus ipilimumab. These receptors were taken from a human donor with non-small cell lung cancer who had a complete response to radiotherapy plus ipilimumab.

The CDR3 spells CASSPNQPQHF. The DNA for the CDR3 is TGTGCCAGCTCACCAAATCAGCCCCAGCATTTT. J is TRBJ1-5 and V is TRBV18, with D hard to call. Germline V gene data show CDR1 as KGHSH and CDR2 as LQKENI. The CDR3 length is 11 residues. V lost 2 bases and J lost 4, with 0 bases in between.

J is TRBJ1-1 and V is TRBV18, with TRBD1 matching over 10 bases. J lost 0 bases, V lost 6 bases, and 7 bases had no gene match. The CDR3 spans 16 residues. Germline V gene data show CDR1 as KGHSH and CDR2 as LQKENI. CDR3 nucleotides: TGTGCCAGCTCGATTGGACAGGGGGTAATGAACACTGAAGCTTTCTTT. Its protein is CASSIGQGVMNTEAFF.

In this sample, this clone turned up a few times. This rearrangement joins TRBV30 to TRBJ1-4; possibly TRBD1 for D (6 bases). The CDR3 contains 13 residues. CDR1 GTSNPN and CDR2 SVGIG come from the germline V gene (reference sequence). Deletions cut 4 bases from V and 4 bases from J, with 10 bases between. CDR3 coding DNA: TGTGCCTGGAATAGGGGGATTAATGAAAAACTGTTTTTT. Protein product: CAWNRGINEKLFF.

This clone has a handful of counts. Written as DNA, the CDR3 is TGTGCCAGCAGTGAACCCGGGACAGCCTATGGCTACACCTTC. Protein sequence: CASSEPGTAYGYTF. The chain couples TRBV25-1 to TRBJ1-2, with 7 bases that match TRBD1. CDR1 and CDR2 from the germline V gene are MGHDK and SYGVNS. V lost 2 bases and J lost 4; bases outside the gene matches: 4. The CDR3 length is 14 residues.

This clone was observed once. V and J are TRBV30 and TRBJ2-6; tentatively, D is TRBD2 (5 bases). Trimming took 5 bases from V and 0 from J, leaving 11 bases between them. Germline assignment: CDR1 GTSNPN and CDR2 SVGIG (reference sequence). The CDR3 is 15 residues long. CDR3 bases: TGTGCCTGGGCCGGCGGGTACTCTGGGGCCAACGTCCTGACTTTC. Residues: CAWAGGYSGANVLTF.

The CDR3 nucleotides are TGTGCCTGGAGTCCCATGGGTCTCCTCAATCAGCCCCAGCATTTT. It yields the protein CAWSPMGLLNQPQHF. The chain employs TRBV30 and TRBJ1-5; no definite D call. CDR3 size: 15 residues. CDR1 and CDR2 from the germline V gene are GTSNPN and SVGIG (reference sequence). V was pared by 2 bases and J by 3 bases, with 14 bases between.

The chain couples TRBV2 to TRBJ1-1, with D unresolved. CDR3 length: 11 residues. Deletions cut 3 bases from V and 7 bases from J, with 6 bases between. Germline-derived CDR1 and CDR2 are SNHLY and FYNNEI. The CDR3 DNA reads as TGTGCCAGCAGTGACCTACTTGAAGCTTTCTTT. Protein sequence: CASSDLLEAFF.

This chain uses TRBV9 with TRBJ1-4; D is unclear. Looked up from germline, CDR1 is SGDLS and CDR2 is YYNGEE. V lost 0 bases and J 0 bases, leaving 9 bases between the germline ends. The CDR3 covers 16 residues. CDR3 region: CASSVGNPATNEKLFF. CDR3 coding DNA: TGTGCCAGCAGCGTAGGGAATCCTGCAACTAATGAAAAACTGTTTTTT.

V is TRBV2 and J is TRBJ2-7, with unresolved D. V was pared by 7 bases and J by 2 bases, with 12 bases between. The germline CDR1 and CDR2 sequences are SNHLY and FYNNEI. CDR3 size: 13 residues. In nucleotides, the CDR3 is TGTGCCAGCACCTTGCCGCAGACCTACGAGCAGTACTTC. Translation: CASTLPQTYEQYF. The variable domain in full, completed from reference TRBV2 and TRBJ2-7, reads EPEVTQTPSHQVTQMGQEVILRCVPISNHLYFYWYRQILGQKVEFLVSFYNNEISEKSEIFDDQFSVERPDGSNFTLKIRSTKLEDSAMYFCASTLPQTYEQYFGPGTRLTVT.

V is TRBV9 and J is TRBJ1-3; D remains ambiguous. Trimming cost V 3 bases and J 0 bases, with 16 bases left between them. Germline V gives CDR1 SGDLS, CDR2 YYNGEE. The CDR3 has 17 amino acids. The DNA for the CDR3 is TGTGCCAGCAGCGAGGTCTTGGGTTTTGACTCTGGAAACACCATATATTTT. This sequence encodes CASSEVLGFDSGNTIYF.

The V gene is TRBV11-3, the J gene TRBJ1-2; 10 bases are a match to TRBD1. V shed 4 bases and J 3 bases; nucleotides not matched to a gene: 11. The length of the CDR3 is 17 residues. CDR1 is SGHNT, CDR2 YENEEA, per germline. CDR3 in amino acids: CASSSATGGGLDYGYTF. CDR3 in DNA: TGTGCCAGCAGCTCGGCGACAGGGGGCGGACTGGACTATGGCTACACCTTC.

V gene TRBV5-4 combines with J gene TRBJ1-5; TRBD1 is a possible D gene (5 bases). Germline V gives CDR1 SGHNT, CDR2 YYREEE (reference sequence). The CDR3 extends over 13 amino acids. Trimming left V 0 bases short and J 10 bases short, with 11 bases between. For the CDR3, the DNA is TGTGCCAGCAGCTTGGATCAGGGAGGACCCCAGCATTTT. Translation: CASSLDQGGPQHF.

V is TRBV18 and J is TRBJ1-2; D is perhaps TRBD1 (6 bases). Germline-derived CDR1 and CDR2 are KGHSH and LQKENI. V was trimmed by 0 bases and J by 5 bases, leaving 13 bases between them. This CDR3 is built from 15 residues. The CDR3 here is CASSPPGRGPYGYTF. CDR3 bases: TGTGCCAGCTCACCACCGGGCAGGGGACCGTATGGCTACACCTTC.

This clone was recorded a few times. V is TRBV7-2 and J is TRBJ2-1; TRBD2 aligns across 7 bases. Germline CDR1 reads SGHTA; CDR2 reads FQGNSA. V shed 5 bases, J shed 5 bases, and the junction held 18 bases outside the gene matches. CDR3 length: 18 amino acids. The CDR3 here is CASSPFRSRAGANNEQFF. CDR3 bases: TGTGCCAGCAGCCCCTTCCGGAGTAGGGCGGGAGCGAACAATGAGCAGTTCTTC.

J is TRBJ2-5 and V is TRBV6-6; 9 bases are a match to TRBD1. With the DNA end fitting TRBJ2-7 better, the J assignment may be wrong. This CDR3 contains 15 residues. Germline-derived CDR1 and CDR2 are MNHNY and SVGAGI (reference sequence). In nucleotides, the CDR3 is TGTGCCAGCAGTTACCCGCCGGGACAGGGCAACGAGCAGTACTTC. Translating it yields CASSYPPGQGNEQYF.

The chain couples TRBV7-2 to TRBJ1-5; a possible D gene is TRBD1 (6 bases). Per germline, CDR1 SGHTA and CDR2 FQGNSA. The ends were cut back, 6 bases at V and 5 bases at J, with 11 bases in the middle. This CDR3 region has 13 residues. CDR3 nucleotide sequence: TGTGCCAGCAGACAGGGAATTGATCAGCCCCAGCATTTT. This gives the protein CASRQGIDQPQHF.

This chain joins TRBV11-3 and TRBJ2-1; 7 nucleotides match TRBD2. Germline CDR1 SGHNT, CDR2 YENEEA. Losses at the gene ends were 3 bases for V and 8 bases for J; bases not matched to a gene: 7. This CDR3 contains 14 residues. Written as DNA, the CDR3 is TGTGCCAGCAGCTTCCGGGGAGGGGCGGATGAGCAGTTCTTC. Its translation: CASSFRGGADEQFF.

The J gene is TRBJ2-3, the V gene TRBV28; 12 nucleotides line up with TRBD2. After removal of 8 bases from V and 9 bases from J, the junction contained 18 bases not matched to a gene. CDR3 length: 17 residues. The germline CDR1 and CDR2 sequences are MDHEN and SYDVKM. The CDR3 DNA is TGTGCCAGCGTCCAAGCTAGCGGGAGGGCGGGCCGTTTGACGCAGTATTTT. The encoded protein is CASVQASGRAGRLTQYF.

The rearrangement joins TRBV11-3 to TRBJ2-1; weak D call: TRBD2 (6 bases). Per the germline V gene, CDR1 is SGHNT and CDR2 is YENEEA. Trimming pared 0 bases from V and 0 bases from J, leaving 15 bases between. This CDR3 is 18 amino acids long. The chain's CDR3 is CASSLDSGTLSSYNEQFF. The CDR3 bases are TGTGCCAGCAGCTTAGACTCCGGGACTTTGAGCTCCTACAATGAGCAGTTCTTC.

V gene TRBV9 combines with J gene TRBJ1-2; a weak D match, TRBD1 (6 bases). Trimming removed 3 bases from V and 2 bases from J, with 14 bases in between. The CDR3 sequence is 15 residues long. Germline V gene lookup returns CDR1 SGDLS and CDR2 YYNGEE. The CDR3 DNA is TGTGCCAGCAGCGAGATCAGGGGAATGAACTATGGCTACACCTTC. Protein product: CASSEIRGMNYGYTF.

This chain uses TRBV19 with TRBJ2-1, with D tentatively TRBD2 (6 bases). Between the trimmed V and J ends, which lost 4 bases and 5 bases, there was a span of 18 bases. This CDR3 is built from 16 residues. Germline V lookup: CDR1 LNHDA, CDR2 SQIVND (reference sequence). The chain's CDR3 is CASSNLGGAAHNEQFF. Written as DNA, the CDR3 is TGTGCCAGTAGTAATTTGGGGGGAGCGGCTCACAATGAGCAGTTCTTC. The whole variable domain, remainder taken from reference TRBV19 and TRBJ2-1, is DGGITQSPKYLFRKEGQNVTLSCEQNLNHDAMYWYRQDPGQGLRLIYYSQIVNDFQKGDIAEGYSVSREKKESFPLTVTSAQKNPTAFYLCASSNLGGAAHNEQFFGPGTRLTVL.